The sequence of this T cell receptor (beta chain) was determined in a study of vaccination effects on CD4 cells after COVID-19. About the research overall: The study obtained samples from two convalescent patients 16 days and one week before vaccination.

Study-wide points: Infection-derived and vaccine-derived clones contracted markedly late after vaccination.

To note about this clone: Its antigen is as yet unknown.

This CDR3 is 16 amino acids long. Germline V CDR1 and CDR2: SGHTA, FQGNSA. V was pared by 2 bases and J by 4 bases, with 3 bases of the junction left unmatched. CD4+ T cells specific for antigen were expanded with viral peptide pools by the ViraFEST assay before sequencing. CD4+ T cell isolation took place after 10 days of culture. The person acquired a PCR-confirmed SARS-CoV-2 infection between March and December 2020. For each well, 1.5 million to 2 million PBMC were cultured with around 9.8 IU/ml IL-2 and 9 to 10 ug/ml peptides. The repertoire was sequenced with immunoSEQ multiplex PCR; TCRdb's copy has only in-frame clones and lacks some. This sample has around 30,000 clones; 69% occur once, and the top ten carry 18%.

The sequencing used CD4+ T cells from PBMCs cultured with SARS-CoV-2 spike peptides, collected before COVID-19 vaccination. The receptor was derived from a human donor who had a prior SARS-CoV-2 infection. This chain links TRBV7-2 with TRBJ1-6, with TRBD1 matching over 9 bases. The CDR3 protein is CASSLQTGGYNSPLHF. CDR3 DNA sequence: TGTGCCAGCAGCTTACAGACAGGGGGATATAATTCACCCCTCCACTTT.